This is a list of T cell receptor beta chains from one sample in a study of blood T cell repertoires in COVID-19. TCRdb's table, derived via immunoSEQ multiplex PCR, lists solely in-frame clones and lacks some. Among hundreds of thousands of clones listed, about nine tenths were seen once. The source material was PBMCs or T cells enriched from blood (not recorded which). The receptors here all came from a woman in her 30s who had recovered from COVID-19. Both conserved end residues are part of each CDR3. A D gene is named only where the DNA matches it firmly. The listing skips clone size in some rows; elsewhere it reads once, few, many or a size class.

V: TRBV27; size: -; J: TRBJ1-3; D: TRBD1; DNA: TGTGCCAGCAGGGGCTCAACAGGGGGTGACGCAATGTTGGACACCATATATTTT; CDR3: CASRGSTGGDAMLDTIYF
V: TRBV20-1; size: once; J: TRBJ1-1; D: TRBD1; DNA: TGCAGTGCTGCAGGGGGGACTGAAGCTTTCTTT; CDR3: CSAAGGTEAFF
V: TRBV5-1; size: -; J: TRBJ2-2; D: TRBD1; DNA: TGCGCCAGCAGCTTGCTCAGGGGGACCGGGGAGCTGTTTTTT; CDR3: CASSLLRGTGELFF
V: TRBV12-3/TRBV12-4; size: -; J: TRBJ1-1; D: -; DNA: TGTGCCAGCAGTTCGCATGGGAGGACTGAAGCTTTCTTT; CDR3: CASSSHGRTEAFF
V: TRBV9; size: -; J: TRBJ1-5; D: TRBD1; DNA: TGTGCCAGCAGCTCGACAGGGGGTAGCAATCAGCCCCAGCATTTT; CDR3: CASSSTGGSNQPQHF
V: TRBV9; size: -; J: TRBJ1-2; D: TRBD1; DNA: TGTGCCAGCGCGAGGGGGCTGAGGGGCTACACCTTC; CDR3: CASARGLRGYTF
V: TRBV5-1; size: -; J: TRBJ2-1; D: TRBD2; DNA: TGCGCCAGCAAGTGGCGGGGGGACAATGAGCAGTTCTTC; CDR3: CASKWRGDNEQFF
V: TRBV6-5; size: -; J: TRBJ1-5; D: -; DNA: TGTGCCAGCAGTTATGGACAGACTAATCAGCCCCAGCATTTT; CDR3: CASSYGQTNQPQHF
V: TRBV28; size: -; J: TRBJ2-5; D: -; DNA: TGTGCCAGCAGTTTATTGCAGGGGGACTCCCAAGAGACCCAGTACTTC; CDR3: CASSLLQGDSQETQYF
V: TRBV4-1; size: -; J: TRBJ2-7; D: -; DNA: TGCGCCAGCAGCCAAGCCTGGGGAGCGTACGAGCAGTACTTC; CDR3: CASSQAWGAYEQYF
V: TRBV18; size: -; J: TRBJ1-5; D: -; DNA: TGTGCCAGCTCACCAAGGGAGGTCGGGGGTAGCAATCAGCCCCAGCATTTT; CDR3: CASSPREVGGSNQPQHF
V: TRBV9; size: -; J: TRBJ2-2; D: -; DNA: TGTGCCAGCAGCGTCAGGGGCGAGCTGTTTTTT; CDR3: CASSVRGELFF
V: TRBV19; size: -; J: TRBJ2-4; D: -; DNA: TGTGCCAGTAGTATAGACCCGCAGGGCGACATTCAGTACTTC; CDR3: CASSIDPQGDIQYF
V: TRBV7-9; size: -; J: TRBJ2-7; D: TRBD2; DNA: TGTGCCAGCAGTGGGTGGCTAGCGGGAGTAGACGAGCAGTACTTC; CDR3: CASSGWLAGVDEQYF
V: TRBV15; size: -; J: TRBJ1-5; D: -; DNA: TGTGCCACCAGCAGAGACAGGGGCCGCGCAGTCAATCAGCCCCAGCATTTT; CDR3: CATSRDRGRAVNQPQHF
V: TRBV5-6; size: -; J: TRBJ2-7; D: -; DNA: TGTGCCAGCAGCTTAGTCGGTTTCGAGAACGAGCAGTACTTC; CDR3: CASSLVGFENEQYF
V: TRBV4-2; size: -; J: TRBJ2-7; D: -; DNA: TGTGCCAGCAGCCGGCAAACAGACTACGAGCAGTACTTC; CDR3: CASSRQTDYEQYF
V: TRBV24-1; size: -; J: TRBJ1-2; D: TRBD1; DNA: TGTGCCACCAGTGATCCGGGACAGGGCGGCTATGGCTACACCTTC; CDR3: CATSDPGQGGYGYTF
V: TRBV23-1; size: -; J: TRBJ2-1; D: TRBD2; DNA: TGCGCCAGCAGTCAATCGTGCGGAGGTGGTGGACTAGCGTTATCCTACAATGAGCAGTTCTTC; CDR3: CASSQSCGGGGLALSYNEQFF
V: TRBV2; size: -; J: TRBJ2-6; D: TRBD2; DNA: TGTGCCAGCAGCGCGGGAGGTACTGGGGCCAACGTCCTGACTTTC; CDR3: CASSAGGTGANVLTF
V: TRBV9; size: few; J: TRBJ2-7; D: -; DNA: TGTGCCAGCAGTAAGCGGGCCAATTCCTACGAGCAGTACTTC; CDR3: CASSKRANSYEQYF
V: TRBV4-2; size: -; J: TRBJ1-3; D: -; DNA: TGTGCCAGCAGCCAAGATAGGACATCAGGAAACACCATATATTTT; CDR3: CASSQDRTSGNTIYF
V: TRBV30; size: -; J: TRBJ1-3; D: -; DNA: TGTGCCTGGAGTTGGAGTCGGGGGGGAAACACCATATATTTT; CDR3: CAWSWSRGGNTIYF
V: TRBV11-3; size: -; J: TRBJ2-2; D: -; DNA: TGTGCCAGCAGCTTAGCTGGACTACCCGGGGAGCTGTTTTTT; CDR3: CASSLAGLPGELFF
V: TRBV10-2; size: -; J: TRBJ2-5; D: -; DNA: TGCGCCAGCAGTGAGTCTCTTAAGACCCAGTACTTC; CDR3: CASSESLKTQYF
V: TRBV27; size: -; J: TRBJ2-7; D: -; DNA: TGTGCCAGCAGTTTTCCGAACGGCTACGAGCAGTACTTC; CDR3: CASSFPNGYEQYF
V: TRBV27; size: -; J: TRBJ2-5; D: TRBD1; DNA: TGTGCCAGCAGTTACACAGGGGGGAGTTTAGTTCTTAGAGAGACCCAGTACTTC; CDR3: CASSYTGGSLVLRETQYF
V: TRBV14; size: once; J: TRBJ2-7; D: -; DNA: TGTGCCAGCAGCCTCGACAGTTACGAGCAGTACTTC; CDR3: CASSLDSYEQYF
V: TRBV11-2; size: -; J: TRBJ1-1; D: -; DNA: TGTGCCAGCAGCTCACAGGGATTAGGATTAGACACTGAAGCTTTCTTT; CDR3: CASSSQGLGLDTEAFF
V: TRBV25-1; size: once; J: TRBJ1-1; D: -; DNA: TGTGCCAGCAGTGGCGGGACGCCTTTCCCGAACACTGAAGCTTTCTTT; CDR3: CASSGGTPFPNTEAFF
V: TRBV9; size: -; J: TRBJ1-2; D: -; DNA: TGTGCCAGCAGCTCCAGCCGGGGGACCTATGGCTACACCTTC; CDR3: CASSSSRGTYGYTF
V: TRBV11-1; size: -; J: TRBJ2-7; D: -; DNA: TGTGCCAGCAGCTCCAATACAGGGATTACCGAGCAGTACTTC; CDR3: CASSSNTGITEQYF
V: TRBV19; size: -; J: TRBJ2-6; D: -; DNA: TGTGCCAGTAGTATCTCCCAGGGGGCCAACGTCCTGACTTTC; CDR3: CASSISQGANVLTF
V: TRBV6-5; size: -; J: TRBJ1-1; D: -; DNA: TGTGCCAGCAATGCTGGGCAAAACACTGAAGCTTTCTTT; CDR3: CASNAGQNTEAFF
V: TRBV7-9; size: -; J: TRBJ2-7; D: TRBD2; DNA: TGTGCCAGCAGCTCCCGGGGACTAGCGGCGTACTACGAGCAGTACTTC; CDR3: CASSSRGLAAYYEQYF
V: TRBV13; size: -; J: TRBJ2-1; D: TRBD1; DNA: TGTGCCATCCCCCGGGACAGTGGCAACTACAATGAGCAGCTCTTC; CDR3: CAIPRDSGNYNEQLF
V: TRBV4-3; size: once; J: TRBJ2-7; D: TRBD2; DNA: TGCGCCAGCAGCCAAGACACTAGCGGAGCTTTCTACGAGCAGTACTTC; CDR3: CASSQDTSGAFYEQYF
V: TRBV5-1; size: -; J: TRBJ2-7; D: TRBD1; DNA: TGCGCCAGCAGCCCGGGACAGGGAGGCTACGAGCAGTACTTC; CDR3: CASSPGQGGYEQYF
V: TRBV9; size: -; J: TRBJ2-2; D: -; DNA: TGTGCCAGCAGCGCCACCGGGACACAGGTGGCCGGGGAGCTGTTTTTT; CDR3: CASSATGTQVAGELFF
V: TRBV6-5; size: -; J: TRBJ1-1; D: TRBD1; DNA: TGTGCCAGCAGTATCTCGGACAGGGAAACTGAAGCTTTCTTT; CDR3: CASSISDRETEAFF
V: TRBV14; size: -; J: TRBJ2-1; D: TRBD1; DNA: TGTGCCAGCAGCCAAGTCCGGGACAGAAAGTTCTTC; CDR3: CASSQVRDRKFF